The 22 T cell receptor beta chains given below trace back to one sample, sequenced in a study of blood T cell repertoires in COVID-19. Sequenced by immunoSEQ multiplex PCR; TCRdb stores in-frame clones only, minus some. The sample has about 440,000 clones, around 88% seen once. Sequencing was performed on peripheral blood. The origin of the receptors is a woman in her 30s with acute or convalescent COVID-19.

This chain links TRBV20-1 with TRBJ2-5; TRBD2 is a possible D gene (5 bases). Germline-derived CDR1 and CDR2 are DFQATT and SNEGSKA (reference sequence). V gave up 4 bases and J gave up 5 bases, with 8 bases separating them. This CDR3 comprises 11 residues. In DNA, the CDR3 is TGCAGTGCTAATAGCGCCGAGACCCAGTACTTC. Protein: CSANSAETQYF.

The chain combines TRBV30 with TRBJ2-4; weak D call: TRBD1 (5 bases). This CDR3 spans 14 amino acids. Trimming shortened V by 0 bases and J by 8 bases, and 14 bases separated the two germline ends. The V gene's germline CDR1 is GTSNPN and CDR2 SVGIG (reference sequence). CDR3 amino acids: CAWSVAGAGDIQYF. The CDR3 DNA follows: TGTGCCTGGAGTGTAGCTGGGGCTGGGGACATTCAGTACTTC.

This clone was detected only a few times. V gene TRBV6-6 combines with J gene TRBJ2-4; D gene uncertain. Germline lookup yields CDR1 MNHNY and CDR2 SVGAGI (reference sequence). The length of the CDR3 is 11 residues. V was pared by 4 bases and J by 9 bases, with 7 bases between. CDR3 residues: CASSSIGIQYF. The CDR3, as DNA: TGTGCCAGCAGTTCGATCGGCATTCAGTACTTC.

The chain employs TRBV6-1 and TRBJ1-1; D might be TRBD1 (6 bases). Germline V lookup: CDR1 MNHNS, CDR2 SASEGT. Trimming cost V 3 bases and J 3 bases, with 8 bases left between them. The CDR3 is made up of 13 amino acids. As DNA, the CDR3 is TGTGCCAGCAGTGAGGGGGCGCACACTGAAGCTTTCTTT. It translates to CASSEGAHTEAFF.

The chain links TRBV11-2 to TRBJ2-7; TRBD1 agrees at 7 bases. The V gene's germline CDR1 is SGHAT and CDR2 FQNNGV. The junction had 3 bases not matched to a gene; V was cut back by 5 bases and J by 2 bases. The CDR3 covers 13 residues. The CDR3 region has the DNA TGTGCCAGCAGCCGGGGACAGCCCTACGAGCAGTACTTC. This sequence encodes CASSRGQPYEQYF.

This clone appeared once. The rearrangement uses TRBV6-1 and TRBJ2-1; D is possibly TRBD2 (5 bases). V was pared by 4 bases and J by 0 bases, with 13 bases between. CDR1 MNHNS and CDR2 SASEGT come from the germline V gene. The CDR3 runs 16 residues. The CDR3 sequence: CASSVRGLNSYNEQFF. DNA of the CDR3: TGTGCCAGCAGTGTTAGAGGGTTAAACTCCTACAATGAGCAGTTCTTC.

The CDR3 nucleotides are TGTGCCAGCAGCTTAGCAGGGGGCGCGGGGGAGACCCAGTACTTC. Its translation: CASSLAGGAGETQYF. This rearrangement joins TRBV7-9 to TRBJ2-5, with D possibly matching TRBD1 (7 bases). The germline V and J ends were trimmed by 0 bases and 5 bases, with 13 bases remaining between them. Germline CDR1 SEHNR, CDR2 FQNEAQ (reference sequence). The CDR3 runs 15 residues.

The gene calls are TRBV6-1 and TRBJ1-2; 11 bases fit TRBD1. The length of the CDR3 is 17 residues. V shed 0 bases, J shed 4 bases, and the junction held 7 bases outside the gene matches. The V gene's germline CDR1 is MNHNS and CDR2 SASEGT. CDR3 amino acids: CASSEAPGQGASYGYTF. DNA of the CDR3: TGTGCCAGCAGTGAAGCCCCCGGACAGGGGGCGAGCTATGGCTACACCTTC.

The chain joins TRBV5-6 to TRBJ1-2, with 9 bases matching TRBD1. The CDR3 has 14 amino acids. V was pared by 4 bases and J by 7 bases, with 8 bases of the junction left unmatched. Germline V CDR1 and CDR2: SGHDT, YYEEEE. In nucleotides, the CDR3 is TGTGCCAGCAGCAGCCGGGACAGGGAGGTTGGCTACACCTTC. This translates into CASSSRDREVGYTF.

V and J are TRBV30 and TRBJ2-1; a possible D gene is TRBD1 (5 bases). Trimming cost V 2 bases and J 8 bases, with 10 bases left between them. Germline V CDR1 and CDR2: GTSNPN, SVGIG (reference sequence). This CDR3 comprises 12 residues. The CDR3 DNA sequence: TGTGCCTGGAGTTCCACAGGTTATGAGCAGTTCTTC. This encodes CAWSSTGYEQFF.

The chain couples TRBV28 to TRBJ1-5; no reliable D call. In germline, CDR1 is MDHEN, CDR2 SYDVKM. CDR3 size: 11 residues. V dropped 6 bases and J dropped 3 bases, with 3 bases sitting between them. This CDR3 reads CASSFNQPQHF. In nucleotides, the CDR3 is TGTGCCAGCAGCTTCAATCAGCCCCAGCATTTT.

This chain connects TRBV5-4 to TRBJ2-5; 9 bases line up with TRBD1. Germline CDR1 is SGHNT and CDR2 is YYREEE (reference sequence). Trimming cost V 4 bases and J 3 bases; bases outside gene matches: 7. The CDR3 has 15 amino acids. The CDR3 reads CASSIVGTGKETQYF. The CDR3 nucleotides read TGTGCCAGCAGCATCGTTGGGACAGGGAAAGAGACCCAGTACTTC.

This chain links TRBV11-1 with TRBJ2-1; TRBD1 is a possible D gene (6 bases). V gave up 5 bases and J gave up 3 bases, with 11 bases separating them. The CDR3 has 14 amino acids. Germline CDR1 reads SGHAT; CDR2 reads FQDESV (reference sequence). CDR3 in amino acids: CASSIGTSYNEQFF. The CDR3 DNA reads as TGTGCCAGCAGCATCGGGACAAGCTACAATGAGCAGTTCTTC.

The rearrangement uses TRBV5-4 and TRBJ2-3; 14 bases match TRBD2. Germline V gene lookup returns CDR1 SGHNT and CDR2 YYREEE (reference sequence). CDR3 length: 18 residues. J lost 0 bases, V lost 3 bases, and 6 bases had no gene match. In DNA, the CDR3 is TGTGCCAGCAGCTGGGGGACTAGCGGGGGCCGTAGCACAGATACGCAGTATTTT. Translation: CASSWGTSGGRSTDTQYF.

The CDR3 sequence: CSAITGGGEGNEQFF. CDR3 sequence (DNA): TGCAGCGCCATTACAGGGGGTGGGGAGGGCAATGAGCAGTTCTTC. V usage is TRBV29-1 and J usage is TRBJ2-1; D might be TRBD1 (8 bases). The CDR3 is 15 amino acids. The germline CDR1 and CDR2 sequences are SQVTM and ANQGSEA. Trimming took 7 bases from V and 6 from J, leaving 22 bases between them.

CDR3 bases: TGTGCCAGCAGCTTGAGATACAGGGAAACTTTTATGAACACTGAAGCTTTCTTT. Protein sequence: CASSLRYRETFMNTEAFF. The chain is built from TRBV5-6 and TRBJ1-1; the D gene is possibly TRBD1 (6 bases). The germline gives CDR1 SGHDT, CDR2 YYEEEE. The CDR3 has 18 amino acids. The germline V and J ends were trimmed by 1 base and 0 bases, with 19 bases remaining between them.

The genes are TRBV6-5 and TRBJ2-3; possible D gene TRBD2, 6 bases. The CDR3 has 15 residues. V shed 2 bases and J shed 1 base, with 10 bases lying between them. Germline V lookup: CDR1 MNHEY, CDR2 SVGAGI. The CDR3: CASSYGGLGTDTQYF. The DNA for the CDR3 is TGTGCCAGCAGTTACGGGGGGTTGGGCACAGATACGCAGTATTTT.

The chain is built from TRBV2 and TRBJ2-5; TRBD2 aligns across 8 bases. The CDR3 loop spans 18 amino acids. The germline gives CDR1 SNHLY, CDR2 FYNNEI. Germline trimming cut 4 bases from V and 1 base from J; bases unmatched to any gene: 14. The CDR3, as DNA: TGTGCCAGCAGTGTGGAGCGGGGGTCAACGGGGATCCAAGAGACCCAGTACTTC. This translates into CASSVERGSTGIQETQYF.

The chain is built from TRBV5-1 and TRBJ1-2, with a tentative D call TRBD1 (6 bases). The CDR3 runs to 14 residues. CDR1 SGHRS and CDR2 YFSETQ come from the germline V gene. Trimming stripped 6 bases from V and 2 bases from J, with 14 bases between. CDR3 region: CASKEDRYNYGYTF. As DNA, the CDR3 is TGCGCCAGCAAAGAGGACAGATACAACTATGGCTACACCTTC.

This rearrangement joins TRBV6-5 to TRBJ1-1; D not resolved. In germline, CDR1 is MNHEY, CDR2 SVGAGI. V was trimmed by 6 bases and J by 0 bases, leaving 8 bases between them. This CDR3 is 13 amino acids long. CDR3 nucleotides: TGTGCCAGCAGGGTCAACATGAACACTGAAGCTTTCTTT. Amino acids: CASRVNMNTEAFF.

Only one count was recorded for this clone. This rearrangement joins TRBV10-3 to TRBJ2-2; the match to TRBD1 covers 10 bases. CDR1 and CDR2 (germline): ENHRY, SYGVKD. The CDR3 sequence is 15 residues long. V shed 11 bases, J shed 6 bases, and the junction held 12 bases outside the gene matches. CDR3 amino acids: CAAKPGQGLAGELFF. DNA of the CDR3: TGTGCCGCAAAACCGGGACAGGGGCTGGCCGGGGAGCTGTTTTTT.

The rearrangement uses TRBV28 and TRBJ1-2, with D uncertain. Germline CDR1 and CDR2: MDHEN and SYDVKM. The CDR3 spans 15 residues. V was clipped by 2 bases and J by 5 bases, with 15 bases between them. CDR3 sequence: CASSLTVRVTYGYTF. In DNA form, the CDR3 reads TGTGCCAGCAGTTTAACTGTCCGGGTTACATATGGCTACACCTTC.